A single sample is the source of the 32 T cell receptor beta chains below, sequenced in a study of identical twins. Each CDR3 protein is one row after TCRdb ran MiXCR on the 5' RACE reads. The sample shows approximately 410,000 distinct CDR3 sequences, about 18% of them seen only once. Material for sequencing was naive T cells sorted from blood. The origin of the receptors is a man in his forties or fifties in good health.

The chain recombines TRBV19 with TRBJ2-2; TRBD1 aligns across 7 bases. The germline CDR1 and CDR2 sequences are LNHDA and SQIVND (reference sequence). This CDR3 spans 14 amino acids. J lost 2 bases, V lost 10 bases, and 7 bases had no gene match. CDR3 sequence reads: CATTQGQNTGELFF. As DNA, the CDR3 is TGTGCCACCACACAGGGGCAAAACACCGGGGAGCTGTTTTTT.

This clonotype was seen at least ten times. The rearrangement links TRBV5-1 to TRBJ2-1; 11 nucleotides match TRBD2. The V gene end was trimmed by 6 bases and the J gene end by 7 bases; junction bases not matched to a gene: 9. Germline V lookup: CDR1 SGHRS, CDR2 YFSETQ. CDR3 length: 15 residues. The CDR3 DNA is TGCGCCAGCAACGTACTAGCGGGAGATGGGAATGAGCAGTTCTTC. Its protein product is CASNVLAGDGNEQFF. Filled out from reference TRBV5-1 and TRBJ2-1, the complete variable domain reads KAGVTQTPRYLIKTRGQQVTLSCSPISGHRSVSWYQQTPGQGLQFLFEYFSETQRNKGNFPGRFSGRQFSNSRSEMNVSTLELGDSALYLCASNVLAGDGNEQFFGPGTRLTVL.

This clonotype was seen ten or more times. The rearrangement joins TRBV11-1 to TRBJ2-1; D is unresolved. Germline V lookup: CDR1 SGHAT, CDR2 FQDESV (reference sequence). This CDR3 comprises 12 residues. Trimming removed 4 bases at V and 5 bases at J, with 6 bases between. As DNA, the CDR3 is TGTGCCAGCAGCTCGGCGGACAATGAGCAGTTCTTC. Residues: CASSSADNEQFF.

DNA for the CDR3: TGTGCCAGCAGTTTAAGGGGTACTAGAAGGTCCTACGAGCAGTACTTC. Translation gives CASSLRGTRRSYEQYF. The chain combines TRBV27 with TRBJ2-7; perhaps D is TRBD1 or TRBD2 (5 bases each). Germline CDR1 is MNHEY and CDR2 is SMNVEV (reference sequence). This CDR3 comprises 16 residues. V was trimmed by 2 bases and J by 1 base, leaving 15 bases between them.

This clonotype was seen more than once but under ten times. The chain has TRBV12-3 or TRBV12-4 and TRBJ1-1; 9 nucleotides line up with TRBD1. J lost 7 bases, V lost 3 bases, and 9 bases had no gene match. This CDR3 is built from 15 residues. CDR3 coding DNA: TGTGCCAGCAGTTTTGGGGGACAGGGAAGGAGTGAAGCTTTCTTT. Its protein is CASSFGGQGRSEAFF.

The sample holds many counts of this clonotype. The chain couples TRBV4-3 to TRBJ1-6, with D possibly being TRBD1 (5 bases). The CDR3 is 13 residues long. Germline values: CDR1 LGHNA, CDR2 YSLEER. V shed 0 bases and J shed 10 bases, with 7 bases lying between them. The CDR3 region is CASSQERGSPLHF. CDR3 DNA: TGCGCCAGCAGCCAAGAAAGGGGATCACCCCTCCACTTT.

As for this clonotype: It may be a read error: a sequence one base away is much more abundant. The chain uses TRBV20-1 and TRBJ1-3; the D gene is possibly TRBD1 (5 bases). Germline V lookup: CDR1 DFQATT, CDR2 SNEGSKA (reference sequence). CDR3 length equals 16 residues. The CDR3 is CSASRGAALRGNPIYF. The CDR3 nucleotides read TGCAGTGCTAGCCGGGGCGCAGCCCTAAGGGGAAACCCCATATATTTT.

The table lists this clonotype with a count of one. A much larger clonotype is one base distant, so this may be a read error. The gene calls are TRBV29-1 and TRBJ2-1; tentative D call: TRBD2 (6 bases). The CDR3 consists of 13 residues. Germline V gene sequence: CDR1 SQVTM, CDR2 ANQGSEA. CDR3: CSVRGLPTDEHFF. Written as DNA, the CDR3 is TGCAGCGTCCGGGGACTCCCTACAGATGAGCATTTCTTC.

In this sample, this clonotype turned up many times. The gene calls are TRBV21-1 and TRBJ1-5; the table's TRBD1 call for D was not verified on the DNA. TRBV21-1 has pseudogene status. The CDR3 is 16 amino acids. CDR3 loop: CASSKDGTGWSQPQHF. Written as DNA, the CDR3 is TGTGCCAGCAGCAAAGACGGGACAGGGTGGAGTCAGCCCCAGCATTTT.

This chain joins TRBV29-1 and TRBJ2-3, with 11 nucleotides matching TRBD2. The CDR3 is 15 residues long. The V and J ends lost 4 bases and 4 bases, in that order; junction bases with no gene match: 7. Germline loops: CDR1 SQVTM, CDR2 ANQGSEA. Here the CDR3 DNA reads TGCAGCGTTGCTAATAGCGGGGGGGTTCCAGATACGCAGTATTTT. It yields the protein CSVANSGGVPDTQYF.

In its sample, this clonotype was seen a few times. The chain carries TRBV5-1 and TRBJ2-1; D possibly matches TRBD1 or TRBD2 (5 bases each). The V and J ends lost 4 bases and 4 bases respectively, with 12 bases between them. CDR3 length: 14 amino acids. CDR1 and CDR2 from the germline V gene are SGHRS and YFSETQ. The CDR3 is CASSTGTLYNEQFF. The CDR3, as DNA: TGCGCCAGCAGCACGGGGACCCTTTACAATGAGCAGTTCTTC.

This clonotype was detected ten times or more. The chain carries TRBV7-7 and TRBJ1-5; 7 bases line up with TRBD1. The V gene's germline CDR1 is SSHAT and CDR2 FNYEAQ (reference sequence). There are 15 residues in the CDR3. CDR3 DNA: TGTGCTATCCCGACAGGGACCTATAGCAATCAGCCCCAGCATTTT. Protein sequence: CAIPTGTYSNQPQHF.

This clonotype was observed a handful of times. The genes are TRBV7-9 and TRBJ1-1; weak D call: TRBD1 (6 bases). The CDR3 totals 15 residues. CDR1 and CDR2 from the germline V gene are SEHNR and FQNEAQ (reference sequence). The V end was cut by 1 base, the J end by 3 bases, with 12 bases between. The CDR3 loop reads CASSLGDQGYTEAFF. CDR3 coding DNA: TGTGCCAGCAGCTTAGGGGACCAGGGGTACACTGAAGCTTTCTTT.

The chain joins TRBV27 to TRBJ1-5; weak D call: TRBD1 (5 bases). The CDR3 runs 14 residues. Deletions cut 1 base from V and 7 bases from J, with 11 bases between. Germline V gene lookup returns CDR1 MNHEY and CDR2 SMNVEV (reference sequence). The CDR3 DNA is TGTGCCAGCAGTTTATACCGGGGGGAGCAGCCCCAGCATTTT. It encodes CASSLYRGEQPQHF.

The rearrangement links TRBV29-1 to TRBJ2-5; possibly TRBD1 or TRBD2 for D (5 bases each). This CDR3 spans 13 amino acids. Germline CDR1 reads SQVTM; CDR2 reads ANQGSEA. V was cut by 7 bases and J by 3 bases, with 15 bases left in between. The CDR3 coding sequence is TGCAGCGCCTCAACCGGGACCAAAGAGACCCAGTACTTC. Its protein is CSASTGTKETQYF.

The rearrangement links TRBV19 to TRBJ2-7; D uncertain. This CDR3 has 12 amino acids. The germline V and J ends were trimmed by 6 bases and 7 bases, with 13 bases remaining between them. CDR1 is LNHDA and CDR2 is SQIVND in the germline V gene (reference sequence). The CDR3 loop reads CASRLGLDEQYF. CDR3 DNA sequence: TGTGCCAGTAGACTTGGGCTGGATGAGCAGTACTTC.

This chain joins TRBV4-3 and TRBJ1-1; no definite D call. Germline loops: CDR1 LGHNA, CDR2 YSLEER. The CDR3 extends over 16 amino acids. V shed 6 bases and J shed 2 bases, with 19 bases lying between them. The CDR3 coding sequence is TGCGCCAGCAGAAACTCCCCCGGGGAGGGAAACACTGAAGCTTTCTTT. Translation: CASRNSPGEGNTEAFF.

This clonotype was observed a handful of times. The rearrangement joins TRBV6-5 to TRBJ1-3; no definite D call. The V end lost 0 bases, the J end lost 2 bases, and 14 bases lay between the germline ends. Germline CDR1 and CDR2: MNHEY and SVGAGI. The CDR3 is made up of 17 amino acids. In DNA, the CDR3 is TGTGCCAGCAGTTACTCGAGCGACCTGCTTGCTGGAAACACCATATATTTT. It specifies CASSYSSDLLAGNTIYF.

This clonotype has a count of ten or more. The DNA of the CDR3 is TGTGCCTGGGGACGGAGTGGGGTCCAGTACTTC. It translates to CAWGRSGVQYF. The V gene is TRBV30, the J gene TRBJ2-5; unclear D gene. Germline V gives CDR1 GTSNPN, CDR2 SVGIG (reference sequence). The CDR3 sequence is 11 residues long. V lost 5 bases and J 10 bases, leaving 14 bases between the germline ends.

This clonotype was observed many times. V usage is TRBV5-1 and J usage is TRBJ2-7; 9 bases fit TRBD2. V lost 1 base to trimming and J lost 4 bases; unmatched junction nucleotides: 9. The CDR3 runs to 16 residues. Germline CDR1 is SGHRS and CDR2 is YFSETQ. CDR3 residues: CASSLFPAGGGYEQYF. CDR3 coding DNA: TGCGCCAGCAGCTTGTTTCCAGCGGGAGGAGGGTACGAGCAGTACTTC.

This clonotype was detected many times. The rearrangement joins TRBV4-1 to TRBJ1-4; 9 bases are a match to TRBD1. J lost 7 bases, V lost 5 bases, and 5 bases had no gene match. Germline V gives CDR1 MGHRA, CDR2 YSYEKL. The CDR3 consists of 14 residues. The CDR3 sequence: CASSGTGLGEKLFF. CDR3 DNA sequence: TGCGCCAGCAGCGGGACAGGGTTAGGTGAAAAACTGTTTTTT.

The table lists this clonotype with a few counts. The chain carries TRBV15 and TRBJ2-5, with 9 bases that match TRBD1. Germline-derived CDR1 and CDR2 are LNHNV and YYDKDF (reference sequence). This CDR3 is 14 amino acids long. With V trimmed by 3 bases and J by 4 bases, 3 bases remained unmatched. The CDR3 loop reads CATSRPGQGETQYF. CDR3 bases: TGTGCCACCAGCAGGCCGGGACAGGGAGAGACCCAGTACTTC. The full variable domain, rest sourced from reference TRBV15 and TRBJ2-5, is DAMVIQNPRYQVTQFGKPVTLSCSQTLNHNVMYWYQQKSSQAPKLLFHYYDKDFNNEADTPDNFQSRRPNTSFCFLDIRSPGLGDTAMYLCATSRPGQGETQYFGPGTRLLVL.

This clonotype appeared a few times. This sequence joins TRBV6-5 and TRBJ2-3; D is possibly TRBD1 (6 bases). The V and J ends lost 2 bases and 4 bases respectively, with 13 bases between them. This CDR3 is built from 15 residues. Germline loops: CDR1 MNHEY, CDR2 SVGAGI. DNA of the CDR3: TGTGCCAGCAGTTACCCCAGGGGTACAGCAGATACGCAGTATTTT. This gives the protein CASSYPRGTADTQYF.

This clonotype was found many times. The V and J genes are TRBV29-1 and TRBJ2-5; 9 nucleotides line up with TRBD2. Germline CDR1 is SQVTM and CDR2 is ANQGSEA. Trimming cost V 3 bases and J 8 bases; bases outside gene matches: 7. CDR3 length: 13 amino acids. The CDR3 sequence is CSVETSGKGTQYF. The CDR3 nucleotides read TGCAGCGTTGAGACTAGCGGCAAAGGAACCCAGTACTTC.

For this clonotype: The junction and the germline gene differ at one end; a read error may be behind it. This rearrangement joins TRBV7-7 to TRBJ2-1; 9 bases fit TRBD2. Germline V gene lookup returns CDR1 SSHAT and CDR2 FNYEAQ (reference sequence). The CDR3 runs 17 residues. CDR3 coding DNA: TGTGCTAGCAGCTTAGAACCGGGACTAGCTGGTGACAATGAGCAGTTCTTC. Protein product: CASSLEPGLAGDNEQFF.

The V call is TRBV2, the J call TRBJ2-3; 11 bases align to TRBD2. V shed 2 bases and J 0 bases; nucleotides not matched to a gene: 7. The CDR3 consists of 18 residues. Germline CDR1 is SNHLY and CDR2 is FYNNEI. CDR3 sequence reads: CASSETGLAELSTDTQYF. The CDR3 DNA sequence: TGTGCCAGCAGTGAAACGGGACTAGCGGAACTAAGCACAGATACGCAGTATTTT.

The CDR3 nucleotides read TGTGCCAGCAGTGCAGCTAAATTCGCCTATGAAGCTTTCTTT. It is translated as CASSAAKFAYEAFF. V gene TRBV12-3 or TRBV12-4 combines with J gene TRBJ1-1; D ambiguous. Trimming took off 5 bases at V and 7 bases at J, with 17 bases between the two ends. The CDR3 totals 14 residues.

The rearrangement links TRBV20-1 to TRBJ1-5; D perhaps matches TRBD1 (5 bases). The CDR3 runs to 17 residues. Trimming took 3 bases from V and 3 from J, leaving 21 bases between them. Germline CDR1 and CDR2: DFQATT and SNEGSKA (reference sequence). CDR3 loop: CSASRLNAGRYNQPQHF. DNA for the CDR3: TGCAGTGCTAGCCGTCTTAACGCGGGACGATACAATCAGCCCCAGCATTTT.

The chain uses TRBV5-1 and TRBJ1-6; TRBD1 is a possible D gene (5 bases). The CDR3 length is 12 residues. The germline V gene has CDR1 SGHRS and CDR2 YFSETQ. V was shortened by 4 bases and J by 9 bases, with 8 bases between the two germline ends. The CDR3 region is CASSPDSSPLHF. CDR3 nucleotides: TGCGCCAGCAGCCCAGACAGTTCACCCCTCCACTTT.

CDR3 sequence (DNA): TGTGCCAGCAGCTTAGCAACAGGGGGCGCCTACAATGAGCAGTTCTTC. Amino acids: CASSLATGGAYNEQFF. The chain recombines TRBV7-8 with TRBJ2-1; 9 nucleotides agree with TRBD1. J lost 2 bases, V lost 0 bases, and 2 bases had no gene match. The length of the CDR3 is 16 residues. Per the germline V gene, CDR1 is SGHVS and CDR2 is FQNEAQ.

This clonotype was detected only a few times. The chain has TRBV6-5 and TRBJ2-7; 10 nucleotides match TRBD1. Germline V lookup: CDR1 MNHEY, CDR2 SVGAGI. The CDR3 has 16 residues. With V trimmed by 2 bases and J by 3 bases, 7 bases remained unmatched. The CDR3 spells CASSYSGGQGVYEQYF. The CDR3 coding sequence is TGTGCCAGCAGTTACAGCGGAGGACAGGGGGTCTACGAGCAGTACTTC.

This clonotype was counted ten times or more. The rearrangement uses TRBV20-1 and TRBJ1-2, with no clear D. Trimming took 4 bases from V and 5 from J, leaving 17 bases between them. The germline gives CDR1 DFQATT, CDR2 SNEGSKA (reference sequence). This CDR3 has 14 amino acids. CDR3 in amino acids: CSAIPSFTPYGYTF. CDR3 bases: TGCAGTGCTATTCCGTCCTTTACACCATATGGCTACACCTTC.